A selection of T cell receptor beta chains follows, all from one sample in a study of cytomegalovirus exposure and HLA in healthy donors. The method was immunoSEQ multiplex PCR; TCRdb's version includes in-frame clones alone and lacks a portion of them. The sample lists around 200,000 clones, over 75% occurring once. Sequencing was done on a sample of PBMCs. These receptors were collected from a male donor in good health and CMV-seronegative. CDR3s include the opening cysteine and the closing phenylalanine or tryptophan. D genes are given only for firm matches. Expanded clones get a size class; other rows say once, few or many, or leave the size out.

TRBV4-1	TRBD1	NA	TRBJ1-1	TGCGCCAGCAGCCCCGGGACAGGGGACATGAACACTGAAGCTTTCTTT	CASSPGTGDMNTEAFF
TRBV7-3	TRBD1	few	TRBJ1-2	TGTGCCAGCAGCTTAACGGGGACAGATAACTATGGCTACACCTTC	CASSLTGTDNYGYTF
TRBV2	NA	NA	TRBJ1-5	TGTGCCAGCAGCCAACAGAGTGGGAGCAATCAGCCCCAGCATTTT	CASSQQSGSNQPQHF
TRBV11-2	NA	NA	TRBJ2-6	TGTGCCAGCAGCTTAAGGACATCGGCCAACGTCCTGACTTTC	CASSLRTSANVLTF
TRBV29-1	NA	few	TRBJ1-2	TGCAGCGTTATCCCCCCCAGCGGGGACCCAGGTGGCTACACCTTC	CSVIPPSGDPGGYTF
TRBV19	NA	NA	TRBJ2-7	TGTGCCAGTAGTATTTGGGCAGATTCCTACGAGCAGTACTTC	CASSIWADSYEQYF
TRBV9	NA	NA	TRBJ1-1	TGTGCCAGCAGCGTAGGGGGGCAAACTGAAGCTTTCTTT	CASSVGGQTEAFF
TRBV7-4	TRBD2	NA	TRBJ2-1	TGTGCCAGCAGCTTAGGGGAGAGGGAGGGGAGCTCCTACAATGAGCAGTTCTTC	CASSLGEREGSSYNEQFF
TRBV7-9	NA	NA	TRBJ1-1	TGTGCCAGCAGCTTAGGACAAAGAGGGGCTTTCTTT	CASSLGQRGAFF
TRBV18	NA	once	TRBJ1-3	TGTGCCAGCTCACCCCCAGGATCCCTCTCTGGAAACACCATATATTTT	CASSPPGSLSGNTIYF
TRBV14	TRBD2	NA	TRBJ2-7	TGTGCCAGCAGCCGAACTCCGGGACTAGCGTATTCCTACGAGCAGTACTTC	CASSRTPGLAYSYEQYF
TRBV6-1	TRBD1	few	TRBJ2-1	TGTGCCAGCAGTGAAAAAGGGGCAGGGGGCAATGAGCAGTTCTTC	CASSEKGAGGNEQFF
TRBV7-2	NA	few	TRBJ1-4	TGTGCCAGCAGCCACGCCGAAACTAGGGAAAAACTGTTTTTT	CASSHAETREKLFF
TRBV4-2	NA	NA	TRBJ1-2	TGTGCCAGCAGCCAACCGCGGTGGGGCGCTGTCGATGGCTACACCTTC	CASSQPRWGAVDGYTF
TRBV5-1	NA	once	TRBJ1-1	TGCGCCAGCAGCCCCGTCCGGGAGTTAAACACTGAAGCTTTCTTT	CASSPVRELNTEAFF
TRBV7-2	TRBD1	NA	TRBJ1-6	TGTGCCAGCAGCGAGAATGAACGACAGGGTCGGAGTAATTCACCCCTCCACTTT	CASSENERQGRSNSPLHF
TRBV5-1	NA	NA	TRBJ2-3	TGCGCCAGCAATAGAGAGAGCACAGATACGCAGTATTTT	CASNRESTDTQYF
TRBV9	TRBD1	NA	TRBJ1-3	TGTGCCAGCAGCGTAGGGGGACAGGCCAACTCTGGAAACACCACATATTTT	CASSVGGQANSGNTTYF
TRBV11-3	TRBD1	NA	TRBJ2-7	TGTGCCAGCAGCTTAATACAGGGGCCACCTACCTACGAGCAGTACTTC	CASSLIQGPPTYEQYF
TRBV30	TRBD1	NA	TRBJ1-1	TGTGCCTGGAGTCGGACAGGGGGCGGGGGGGAAGCTTTCTTT	CAWSRTGGGGEAFF
TRBV2	NA	few	TRBJ2-1	TGTGCCAGCAGTGAAACCGGCTCCTACAATGAGCAGTTCTTC	CASSETGSYNEQFF
TRBV10-3	NA	once	TRBJ1-1	TGTGCCATCAGTGAATCCCACACAGGGATGGGGTACACTGAAGCTTTCTTT	CAISESHTGMGYTEAFF